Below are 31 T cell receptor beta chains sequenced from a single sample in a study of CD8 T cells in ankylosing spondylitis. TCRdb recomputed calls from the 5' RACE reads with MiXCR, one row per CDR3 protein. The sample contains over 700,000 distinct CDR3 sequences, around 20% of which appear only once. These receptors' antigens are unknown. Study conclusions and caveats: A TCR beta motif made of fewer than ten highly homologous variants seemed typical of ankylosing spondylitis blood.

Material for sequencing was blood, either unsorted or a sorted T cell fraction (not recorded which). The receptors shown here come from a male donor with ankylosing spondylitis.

DNA for the CDR3: TGCAGCGTTGCGGTTGGCCTGGGTAATGAAAAACTGTTTTTT. It specifies CSVAVGLGNEKLFF. V gene TRBV29-1 combines with J gene TRBJ1-4, with D unresolved. Germline values: CDR1 SQVTM, CDR2 ANQGSEA. CDR3 length: 14 residues. The V and J ends lost 4 bases and 4 bases respectively, with 13 bases between them.

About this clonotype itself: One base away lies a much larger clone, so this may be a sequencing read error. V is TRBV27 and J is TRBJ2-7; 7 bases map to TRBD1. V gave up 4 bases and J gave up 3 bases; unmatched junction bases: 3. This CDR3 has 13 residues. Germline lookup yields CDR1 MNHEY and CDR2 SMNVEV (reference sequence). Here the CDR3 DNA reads TGTGCCAGCAGTTCGGGACAGTACTACGAGCAGTACTTC. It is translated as CASSSGQYYEQYF.

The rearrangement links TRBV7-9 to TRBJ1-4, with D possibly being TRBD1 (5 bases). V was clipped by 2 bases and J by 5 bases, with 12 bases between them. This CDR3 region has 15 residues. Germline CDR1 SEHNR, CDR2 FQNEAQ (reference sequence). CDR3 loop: CASSLIGTQNEKLFF. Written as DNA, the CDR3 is TGTGCCAGCAGCTTAATTGGGACGCAAAATGAAAAACTGTTTTTT.

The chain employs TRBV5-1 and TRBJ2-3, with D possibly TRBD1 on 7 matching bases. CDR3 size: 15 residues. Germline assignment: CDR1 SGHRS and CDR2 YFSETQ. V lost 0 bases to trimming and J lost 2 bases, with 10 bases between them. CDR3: CASSLGGTATDTQYF. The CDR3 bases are TGCGCCAGCAGCTTGGGCGGGACAGCCACAGATACGCAGTATTTT.

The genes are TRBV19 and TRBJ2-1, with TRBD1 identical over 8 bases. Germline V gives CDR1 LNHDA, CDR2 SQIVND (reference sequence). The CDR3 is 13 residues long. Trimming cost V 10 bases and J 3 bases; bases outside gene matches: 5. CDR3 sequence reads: CAIGQGYYNEQFF. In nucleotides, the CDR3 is TGTGCCATCGGACAGGGTTACTACAATGAGCAGTTCTTC.

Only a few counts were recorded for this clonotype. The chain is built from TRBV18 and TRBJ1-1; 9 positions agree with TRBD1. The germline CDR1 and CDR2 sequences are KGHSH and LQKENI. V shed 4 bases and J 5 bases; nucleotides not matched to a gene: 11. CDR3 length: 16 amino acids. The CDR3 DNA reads TGTGCCAGCTCACGAATCCGGGACAGGGAGGGGACTGAAGCTTTCTTT. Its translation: CASSRIRDREGTEAFF.

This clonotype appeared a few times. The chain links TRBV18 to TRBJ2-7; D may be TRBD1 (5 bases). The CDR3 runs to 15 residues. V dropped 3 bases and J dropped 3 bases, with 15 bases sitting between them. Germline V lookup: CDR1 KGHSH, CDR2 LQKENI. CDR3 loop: CASSPNLVGRYEQYF. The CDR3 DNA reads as TGTGCCAGCTCACCGAACTTAGTGGGGCGCTACGAGCAGTACTTC.

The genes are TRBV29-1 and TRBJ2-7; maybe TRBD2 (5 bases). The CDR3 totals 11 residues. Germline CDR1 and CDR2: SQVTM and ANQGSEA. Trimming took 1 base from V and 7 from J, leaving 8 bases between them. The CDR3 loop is CSVEGTGEQYF. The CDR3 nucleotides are TGCAGCGTTGAAGGCACGGGGGAGCAGTACTTC.

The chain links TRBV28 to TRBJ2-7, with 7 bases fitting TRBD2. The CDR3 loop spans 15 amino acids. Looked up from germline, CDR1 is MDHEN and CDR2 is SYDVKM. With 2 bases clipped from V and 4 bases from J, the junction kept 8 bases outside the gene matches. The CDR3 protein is CASSLGREGLYEQYF. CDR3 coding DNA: TGTGCCAGCAGTTTAGGGAGGGAGGGACTATACGAGCAGTACTTC. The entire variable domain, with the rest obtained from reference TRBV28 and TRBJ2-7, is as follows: DVKVTQSSRYLVKRTGEKVFLECVQDMDHENMFWYRQDPGLGLRLIYFSYDVKMKEKGDIPEGYSVSREKKERFSLILESASTNQTSMYLCASSLGREGLYEQYFGPGTRLTVT.

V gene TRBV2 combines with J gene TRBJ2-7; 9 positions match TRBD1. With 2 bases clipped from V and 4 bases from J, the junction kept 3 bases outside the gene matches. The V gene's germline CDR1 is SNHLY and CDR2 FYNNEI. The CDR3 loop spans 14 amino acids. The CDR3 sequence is CASSERDRVYEQYF. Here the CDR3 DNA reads TGTGCCAGCAGTGAACGGGACAGGGTTTACGAGCAGTACTTC.

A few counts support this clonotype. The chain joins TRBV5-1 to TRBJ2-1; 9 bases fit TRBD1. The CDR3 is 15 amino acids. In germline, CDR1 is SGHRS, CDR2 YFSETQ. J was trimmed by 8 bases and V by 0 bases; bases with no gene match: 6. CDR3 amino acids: CASSLDRDRVDEQFF. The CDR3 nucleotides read TGCGCCAGCAGCTTGGACCGGGACAGGGTAGATGAGCAGTTCTTC.

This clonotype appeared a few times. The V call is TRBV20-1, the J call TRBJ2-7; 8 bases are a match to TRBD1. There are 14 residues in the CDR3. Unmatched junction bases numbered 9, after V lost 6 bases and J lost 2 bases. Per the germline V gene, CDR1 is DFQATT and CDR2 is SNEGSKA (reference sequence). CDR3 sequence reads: CSASGTGPAYEQYF. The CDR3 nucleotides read TGCAGTGCCTCAGGGACAGGTCCCGCCTACGAGCAGTACTTC.

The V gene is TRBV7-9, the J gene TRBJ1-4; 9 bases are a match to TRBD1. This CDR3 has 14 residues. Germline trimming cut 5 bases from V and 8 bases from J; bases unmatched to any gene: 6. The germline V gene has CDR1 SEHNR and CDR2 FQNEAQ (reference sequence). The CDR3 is CASSPRDREEKLFF. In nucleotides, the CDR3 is TGTGCCAGCAGCCCCCGGGACAGGGAGGAAAAACTGTTTTTT.

CDR3 protein: CASSQDPESNYGYTF. In DNA, the CDR3 is TGCGCCAGCAGCCAAGACCCCGAATCTAACTATGGCTACACCTTC. This chain connects TRBV4-1 to TRBJ1-2; the D is unclear. The V end lost 0 bases, the J end lost 0 bases, and 8 bases lay between the germline ends. CDR3 length equals 15 residues. CDR1 MGHRA and CDR2 YSYEKL come from the germline V gene.

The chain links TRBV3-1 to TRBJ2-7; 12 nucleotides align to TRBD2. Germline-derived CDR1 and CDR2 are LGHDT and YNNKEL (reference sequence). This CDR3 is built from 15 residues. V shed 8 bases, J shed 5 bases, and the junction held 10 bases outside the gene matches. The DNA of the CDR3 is TGTGCCAGCGGCCTAGCGGGAGGGCCGGATCACGAGCAGTACTTC. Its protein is CASGLAGGPDHEQYF.

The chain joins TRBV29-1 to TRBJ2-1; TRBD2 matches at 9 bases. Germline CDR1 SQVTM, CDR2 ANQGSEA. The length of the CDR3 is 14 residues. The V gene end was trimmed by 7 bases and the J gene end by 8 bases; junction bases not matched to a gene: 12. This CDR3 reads CSAYSGSDRYEQFF. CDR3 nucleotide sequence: TGCAGCGCTTATAGCGGGAGCGATCGATATGAGCAGTTCTTC.

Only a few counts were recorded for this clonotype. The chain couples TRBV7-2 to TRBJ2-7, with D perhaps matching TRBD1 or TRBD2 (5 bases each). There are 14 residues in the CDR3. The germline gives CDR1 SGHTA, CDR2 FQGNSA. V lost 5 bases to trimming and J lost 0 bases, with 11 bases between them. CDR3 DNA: TGTGCCAGCAGCCACGGGACCCACTCCTACGAGCAGTACTTC. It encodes CASSHGTHSYEQYF.

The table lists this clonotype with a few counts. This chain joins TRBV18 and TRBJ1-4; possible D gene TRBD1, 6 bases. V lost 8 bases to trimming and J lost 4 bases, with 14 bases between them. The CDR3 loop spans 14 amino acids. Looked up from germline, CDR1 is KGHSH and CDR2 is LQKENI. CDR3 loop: CASTTGYGNEKLFF. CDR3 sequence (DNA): TGTGCCAGCACCACAGGGTATGGTAATGAAAAACTGTTTTTT.

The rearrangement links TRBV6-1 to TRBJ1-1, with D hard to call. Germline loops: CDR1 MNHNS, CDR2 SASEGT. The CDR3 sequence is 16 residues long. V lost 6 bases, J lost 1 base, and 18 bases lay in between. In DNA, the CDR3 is TGTGCCAGCAGAAAGATCTCAGGAGGAACGAACACTGAAGCTTTCTTT. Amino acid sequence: CASRKISGGTNTEAFF.

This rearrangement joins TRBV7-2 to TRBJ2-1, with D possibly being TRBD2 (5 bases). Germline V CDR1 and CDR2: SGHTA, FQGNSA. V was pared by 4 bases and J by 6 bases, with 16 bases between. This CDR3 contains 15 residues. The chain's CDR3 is CASSSTGTRGNEQFF. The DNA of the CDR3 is TGTGCCAGCAGCTCGACGGGTACTAGAGGCAATGAGCAGTTCTTC.

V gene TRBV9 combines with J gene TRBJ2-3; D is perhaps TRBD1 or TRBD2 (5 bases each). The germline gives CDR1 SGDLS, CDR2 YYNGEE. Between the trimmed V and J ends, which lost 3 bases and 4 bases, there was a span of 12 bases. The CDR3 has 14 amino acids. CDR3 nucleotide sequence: TGTGCCAGCAGCGGGGACCGAGGGTCAGATACGCAGTATTTT. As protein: CASSGDRGSDTQYF.

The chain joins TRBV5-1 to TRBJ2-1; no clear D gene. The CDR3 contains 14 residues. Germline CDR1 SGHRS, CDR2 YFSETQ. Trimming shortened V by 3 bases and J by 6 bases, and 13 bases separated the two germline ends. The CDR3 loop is CASSSVVGFNEQFF. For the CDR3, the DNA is TGCGCCAGCAGCTCGGTGGTAGGGTTCAATGAGCAGTTCTTC.

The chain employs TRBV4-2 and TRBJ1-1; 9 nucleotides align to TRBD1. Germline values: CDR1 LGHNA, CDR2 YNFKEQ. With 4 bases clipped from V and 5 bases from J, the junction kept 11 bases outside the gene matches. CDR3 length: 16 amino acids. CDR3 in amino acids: CASSPSGTGLWTEAFF. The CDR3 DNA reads TGTGCCAGCAGCCCGTCCGGGACAGGGCTGTGGACTGAAGCTTTCTTT.

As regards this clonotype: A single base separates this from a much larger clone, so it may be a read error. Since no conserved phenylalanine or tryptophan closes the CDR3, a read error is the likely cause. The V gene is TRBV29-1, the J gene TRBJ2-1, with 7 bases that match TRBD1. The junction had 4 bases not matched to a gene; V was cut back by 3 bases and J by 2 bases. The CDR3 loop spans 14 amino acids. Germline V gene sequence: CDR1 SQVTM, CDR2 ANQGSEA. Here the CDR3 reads CSVEGQGAYNEQFI. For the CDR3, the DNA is TGCAGCGTTGAGGGTCAGGGGGCCTACAATGAGCAGTTCATC.

CDR3 sequence: CASSPGKIAGGNTDTQYF. For the CDR3, the DNA is TGTGCCAGCAGCCCCGGGAAAATAGCGGGGGGCAACACAGATACGCAGTATTTT. The chain carries TRBV11-2 and TRBJ2-3; 10 bases agree with TRBD2. Germline values: CDR1 SGHAT, CDR2 FQNNGV. V trimming: 5 bases; J trimming: 2 bases; junction bases outside the gene matches: 13. This CDR3 spans 18 amino acids.

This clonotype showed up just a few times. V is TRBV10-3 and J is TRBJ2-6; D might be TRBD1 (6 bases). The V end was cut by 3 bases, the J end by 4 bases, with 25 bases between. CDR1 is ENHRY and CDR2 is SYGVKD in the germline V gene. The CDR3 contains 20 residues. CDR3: CAISDRSGTQMGTGANVLTF. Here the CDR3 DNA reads TGTGCCATCAGTGATCGTTCCGGGACACAGATGGGAACGGGGGCCAACGTCCTGACTTTC.

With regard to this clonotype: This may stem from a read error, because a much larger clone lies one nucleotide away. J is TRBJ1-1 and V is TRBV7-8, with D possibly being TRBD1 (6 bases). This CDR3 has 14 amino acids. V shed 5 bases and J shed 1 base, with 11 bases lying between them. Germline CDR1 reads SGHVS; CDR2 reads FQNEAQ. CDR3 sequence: CASSPDRRNTEAFF. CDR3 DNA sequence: TGTGCCAGCAGCCCCGACAGGAGGAACACTGAAGCTTTCTTT. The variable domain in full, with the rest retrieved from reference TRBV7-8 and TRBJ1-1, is GAGVSQSPRYKVAKRGQDVALRCDPISGHVSLFWYQQALGQGPEFLTYFQNEAQLDKSGLPSDRFFAERPEGSVSTLKIQRTQQEDSAVYLCASSPDRRNTEAFFGQGTRLTVV.

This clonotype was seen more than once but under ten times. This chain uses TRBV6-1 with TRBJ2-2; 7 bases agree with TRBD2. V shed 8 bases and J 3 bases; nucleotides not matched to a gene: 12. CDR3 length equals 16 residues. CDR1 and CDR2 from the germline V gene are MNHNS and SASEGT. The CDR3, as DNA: TGTGCCAGCCTCCGCGGGGGTCGAGCGGACACCGGGGAGCTGTTTTTT. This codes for CASLRGGRADTGELFF.

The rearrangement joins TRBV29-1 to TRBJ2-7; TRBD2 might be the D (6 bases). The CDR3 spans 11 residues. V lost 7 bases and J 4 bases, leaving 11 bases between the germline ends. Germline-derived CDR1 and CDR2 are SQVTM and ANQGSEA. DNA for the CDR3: TGCAGCGCATGGGGAGGTTACGAGCAGTACTTC. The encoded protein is CSAWGGYEQYF.

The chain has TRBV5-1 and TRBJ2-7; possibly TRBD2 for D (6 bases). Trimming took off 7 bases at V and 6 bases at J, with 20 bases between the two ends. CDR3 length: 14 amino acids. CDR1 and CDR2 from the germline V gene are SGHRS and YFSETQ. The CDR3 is CASGRPTSPREQYF. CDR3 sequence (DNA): TGCGCCAGCGGACGGCCTACTAGCCCTCGCGAGCAGTACTTC.

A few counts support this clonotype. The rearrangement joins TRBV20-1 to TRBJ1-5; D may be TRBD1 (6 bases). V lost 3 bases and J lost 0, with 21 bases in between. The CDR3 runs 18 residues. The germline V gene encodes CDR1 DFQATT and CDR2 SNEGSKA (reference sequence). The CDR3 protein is CSARDSMDRSYSNQPQHF. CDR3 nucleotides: TGCAGTGCTAGGGATTCTATGGACAGAAGCTATAGCAATCAGCCCCAGCATTTT.